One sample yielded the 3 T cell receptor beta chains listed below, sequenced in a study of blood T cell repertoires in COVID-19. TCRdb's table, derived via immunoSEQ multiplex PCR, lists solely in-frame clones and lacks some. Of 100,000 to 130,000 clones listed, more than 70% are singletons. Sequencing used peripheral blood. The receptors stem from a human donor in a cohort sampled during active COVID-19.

The CDR3 DNA is TGTGCCACCAGTGATTTACATTGGGGGGCCGGGGAGCTGTTTTTT. It is translated as CATSDLHWGAGELFF. V gene TRBV24-1 combines with J gene TRBJ2-2, with TRBD2 as a possible D gene (6 bases). Trimming pared 1 base from V and 6 bases from J, leaving 11 bases between. CDR3 length: 15 amino acids. Germline V gene data show CDR1 as KGHDR and CDR2 as SFDVKD.

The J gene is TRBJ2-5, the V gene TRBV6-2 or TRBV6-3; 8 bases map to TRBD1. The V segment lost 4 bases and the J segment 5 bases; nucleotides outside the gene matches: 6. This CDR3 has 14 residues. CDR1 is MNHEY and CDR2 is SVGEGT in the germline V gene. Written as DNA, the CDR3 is TGTGCCAGCAGTTCCACAGGGGGTGGTGAGACCCAGTACTTC. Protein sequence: CASSSTGGGETQYF.

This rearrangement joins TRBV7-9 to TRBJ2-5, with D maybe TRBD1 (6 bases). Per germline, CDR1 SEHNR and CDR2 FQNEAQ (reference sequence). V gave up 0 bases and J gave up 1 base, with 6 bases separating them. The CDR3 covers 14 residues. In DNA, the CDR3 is TGTGCCAGCAGCTTAGCGACAGGCCAAGAGACCCAGTACTTC. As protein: CASSLATGQETQYF. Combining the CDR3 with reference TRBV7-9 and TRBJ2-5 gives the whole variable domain DTGVSQNPRHKITKRGQNVTFRCDPISEHNRLYWYRQTLGQGPEFLTYFQNEAQLEKSRLLSDRFSAERPKGSFSTLEIQRTEQGDSAMYLCASSLATGQETQYFGPGTRLLVL.